The present T cell receptor (beta chain) was sequenced within a study of T cell responses to AZD1222 COVID-19 vaccine. About the research overall: The analysis combined second doses at about 4 or about 12 weeks. Study-level results: White British donors predominated, females outnumbered males, and clonal diversity was possibly underestimated. As reported, nearly half of all spike-specific TCRs target variant regions that are unmutated.

The table came from immunoSEQ multiplex PCR; TCRdb's copy has only in-frame clones and leaves some out. The table records fewer than 30,000 clones, about three quarters of them present only once. There are a few counts of this clone. Its antigen remains unknown. Other DNA sequences from this sample encode an identical CDR3 as well. Sequencing was performed on peripheral blood, taken on day 0 of AZD1222 vaccination. This clonotype was obtained from an adult in good health.

CDR3 in DNA: TGTGCCAGCTCACCACCAGTGAACACTGAAGCTTTCTTT. Protein product: CASSPPVNTEAFF. The chain couples TRBV18 to TRBJ1-1; D not resolved. CDR1 is KGHSH and CDR2 is LQKENI in the germline V gene. This CDR3 is built from 13 residues. V was clipped by 0 bases and J by 0 bases, with 2 bases between them. Full variable domain (outside the CDR3, taken from reference TRBV18 and TRBJ1-1): NAGVMQNPRHLVRRRGQEARLRCSPMKGHSHVYWYRQLPEEGLKFMVYLQKENIIDESGMPKERFSAEFPKEGPSILRIQQVVRGDSAAYFCASSPPVNTEAFFGQGTRLTVV.